The T cell receptor beta chain under discussion was sequenced for a study of T cell repertoires in cytomegalovirus infection. The overall study: CMV infection plus the matching HLA type was flagged by public TCR beta signatures. Findings of the study overall: Predominance within the ex vivo response was attributable to HLA-C-restricted CMV-specific TCR beta clonotypes.

CDR1 and CDR2 from the germline V gene are SEHNR and FQNEAQ (reference sequence). The CDR3 consists of 13 residues. Trimming cost V 0 bases and J 4 bases, with 7 bases left between them. The table lists this clonotype with many counts. No antigen is known for it. TCRdb reprocessed the reads via MiXCR and lists one record per CDR3 protein. The table records approximately 110,000 distinct CDR3 sequences, about 40% of them present only once. Sequenced here: CD8+ T cells from cultured PBMCs, sampled from culture after CMV antigen stimulation. V usage is TRBV7-9 and J usage is TRBJ2-7; D is unresolved. The TCR comes from a human donor in good health (CMV status not recorded). Some clones in this sample may be carry-over from other donors' samples. CDR3 sequence reads: CASSLAMGYEQYF. CDR3 nucleotides: TGTGCCAGCAGCTTAGCAATGGGGTACGAGCAGTACTTC. Complete variable domain (other parts from reference TRBV7-9 and TRBJ2-7): DTGVSQNPRHKITKRGQNVTFRCDPISEHNRLYWYRQTLGQGPEFLTYFQNEAQLEKSRLLSDRFSAERPKGSFSTLEIQRTEQGDSAMYLCASSLAMGYEQYFGPGTRLTVT.